These 30 T cell receptor beta chains share one sample of origin, sequenced in a study of blood T cell repertoires in COVID-19. Method: immunoSEQ multiplex PCR; TCRdb's copy keeps in-frame clones and lacks some. The table has around 72,000 clones, 75% to 90% seen once. The material sequenced was peripheral blood. The receptors shown here come from a woman at least 80 years old with acute or convalescent COVID-19.

This chain links TRBV25-1 with TRBJ1-5; a possible D gene is TRBD1 (6 bases). CDR1 and CDR2 from the germline V gene are MGHDK and SYGVNS. The CDR3 totals 13 residues. Trimming removed 5 bases at V and 5 bases at J, with 10 bases between. The CDR3 here is CASSTTGHQPQHF. CDR3 DNA sequence: TGTGCCAGCAGTACGACAGGTCATCAGCCCCAGCATTTT.

The rearrangement uses TRBV3-1 (or the pseudogene TRBV3-2) and TRBJ2-7, with 10 bases matching TRBD2. This CDR3 comprises 15 residues. V dropped 4 bases and J dropped 0; count of bases not matched to a gene: 3. CDR1 and CDR2 (germline): LGHDT, YNNKEL (reference sequence). CDR3 in DNA: TGTGCCAGCAGCCCCGCTAGCGGGAGCTCCTACGAGCAGTACTTC. This codes for CASSPASGSSYEQYF.

This clone was seen only a few times. This rearrangement joins TRBV5-4 to TRBJ2-2; weak D call: TRBD1 (5 bases). Trimming left V 0 bases short and J 6 bases short, with 6 bases between. Germline V gives CDR1 SGHNT, CDR2 YYREEE (reference sequence). CDR3 length equals 13 residues. The CDR3, as DNA: TGTGCCAGCAGCTTGGAGGGGCCCGGGGAGCTGTTTTTT. This codes for CASSLEGPGELFF.

The V call is TRBV27, the J call TRBJ1-1; D not resolved. The CDR3 is made up of 14 amino acids. In germline, CDR1 is MNHEY, CDR2 SMNVEV (reference sequence). The ends were cut back, 10 bases at V and 7 bases at J, with 22 bases in the middle. The CDR3 reads CANPTAGLPFEAFF. Here the CDR3 DNA reads TGTGCCAACCCAACAGCGGGCCTTCCTTTTGAAGCTTTCTTT.

The V gene is TRBV11-2, the J gene TRBJ2-5, with D unresolved. This CDR3 contains 15 residues. Trimming stripped 1 base from V and 1 base from J, with 10 bases between. Germline CDR1 reads SGHAT; CDR2 reads FQNNGV. Here the CDR3 DNA reads TGTGCCAGCAGCTTAGGAGGCGCTACCCAAGAGACCCAGTACTTC. As protein: CASSLGGATQETQYF.

The chain uses TRBV2 and TRBJ2-7, with 10 positions matching TRBD2. The germline V gene has CDR1 SNHLY and CDR2 FYNNEI. There are 12 residues in the CDR3. The J segment lost 6 bases and the V segment lost 8 bases, leaving 4 bases of the junction unmatched. CDR3 region: CASQREGSEQYF. Here the CDR3 DNA reads TGTGCCAGCCAGCGGGAGGGAAGCGAGCAGTACTTC. The variable domain in full, completed from reference TRBV2 and TRBJ2-7, reads EPEVTQTPSHQVTQMGQEVILRCVPISNHLYFYWYRQILGQKVEFLVSFYNNEISEKSEIFDDQFSVERPDGSNFTLKIRSTKLEDSAMYFCASQREGSEQYFGPGTRLTVT.

The chain carries TRBV7-3 and TRBJ2-1; TRBD1 agrees at 7 bases. After removal of 5 bases from V and 8 bases from J, the junction contained 9 bases not matched to a gene. Germline CDR1 and CDR2: SGHTA and FQGTGA. The CDR3 runs 14 residues. The chain's CDR3 is CASSVTGVRDEQFF. CDR3 coding DNA: TGTGCCAGCAGCGTTACAGGGGTTAGAGATGAGCAGTTCTTC.

The chain recombines TRBV21-1 with TRBJ2-5; TRBD2 is the table's D call and was not checked against the DNA. TRBV21-1 constitutes a pseudogene. The CDR3 is 15 amino acids. The CDR3 here is CASSKGETPRETQYF. The CDR3 nucleotides are TGTGCCAGCAGCAAAGGAGAAACTCCGCGGGAGACCCAGTACTTC.

The chain employs TRBV10-1 and TRBJ1-4, with D possibly TRBD1 on 6 matching bases. Germline V gives CDR1 WNHNN, CDR2 SYGVQD (reference sequence). The length of the CDR3 is 14 residues. V was trimmed by 10 bases and J by 4 bases, leaving 16 bases between them. The DNA for the CDR3 is TGCGCCACCAACCCAGGGGTGGTTAATGAAAAACTGTTTTTT. Translating it yields CATNPGVVNEKLFF.

CDR3 in DNA: TGTGCCAGCAGCCAAGAAGCAGGGGGCTCCTACGAGCAGTACTTC. It is translated as CASSQEAGGSYEQYF. The gene calls are TRBV14 and TRBJ2-7; 7 bases map to TRBD1. Per the germline V gene, CDR1 is SGHDN and CDR2 is FVKESK. This CDR3 region has 15 residues. Unmatched junction bases numbered 2, after V lost 0 bases and J lost 0 bases.

In its sample, this clone was seen once. The chain uses TRBV6-6 and TRBJ1-2; 8 nucleotides agree with TRBD1. CDR1 and CDR2 (germline): MNHNY, SVGAGI (reference sequence). With V trimmed by 4 bases and J by 0 bases, 4 bases remained unmatched. The CDR3 contains 15 residues. The CDR3 sequence: CASSWSDRANYGYTF. The CDR3 region has the DNA TGTGCCAGCAGTTGGTCGGACAGGGCTAACTATGGCTACACCTTC.

This clone was found a few times. The chain links TRBV3-1 (or the pseudogene TRBV3-2) to TRBJ2-5, with D perhaps matching TRBD2 (5 bases). Germline CDR1 and CDR2: LGHDT and YNNKEL (reference sequence). V lost 2 bases, J lost 3 bases, and 10 bases lay in between. The CDR3 runs 14 residues. This CDR3 reads CASSQPGLKETQYF. For the CDR3, the DNA is TGTGCCAGCAGCCAACCCGGACTTAAAGAGACCCAGTACTTC.

This sequence joins TRBV9 and TRBJ1-4; D call uncertain. CDR1 and CDR2 from the germline V gene are SGDLS and YYNGEE. CDR3 length equals 15 residues. Trimming took 0 bases from V and 4 from J, leaving 10 bases between them. As DNA, the CDR3 is TGTGCCAGCAGCGTAGACTCGGGTCGTAATGAAAAACTGTTTTTT. Its protein product is CASSVDSGRNEKLFF. The whole variable domain, remainder taken from reference TRBV9 and TRBJ1-4, is DSGVTQTPKHLITATGQRVTLRCSPRSGDLSVYWYQQSLDQGLQFLIQYYNGEERAKGNILERFSAQQFPDLHSELNLSSLELGDSALYFCASSVDSGRNEKLFFGSGTQLSVL.

CDR3 sequence (DNA): TGTGCCAGCTCACCACGTGCTCTAAGCGGATTCTCTGGAAACACCATATATTTT. This translates into CASSPRALSGFSGNTIYF. The chain recombines TRBV18 with TRBJ1-3; no definite D call. Per the germline V gene, CDR1 is KGHSH and CDR2 is LQKENI. V was shortened by 1 base and J by 0 bases, with 16 bases between the two germline ends. The CDR3 is 18 residues long.

The gene calls are TRBV27 and TRBJ2-3, with D possibly matching TRBD2 (6 bases). Per the germline V gene, CDR1 is MNHEY and CDR2 is SMNVEV (reference sequence). This CDR3 is 13 amino acids long. V shed 0 bases and J shed 14 bases, with 15 bases lying between them. The DNA of the CDR3 is TGTGCCAGCAGTTTATCCGTTGGCGGGGCTTGGTATTTT. Protein: CASSLSVGGAWYF.

This chain uses TRBV5-4 with TRBJ2-7; D is perhaps TRBD1 (6 bases). This CDR3 region has 12 residues. Per germline, CDR1 SGHNT and CDR2 YYREEE (reference sequence). With 7 bases removed from V and 5 bases from J, the gap between germline ends came to 13 bases. CDR3 sequence reads: CASHSTGDEQYF. The CDR3 nucleotides are TGTGCCAGCCATTCGACAGGAGACGAGCAGTACTTC.

The V gene is TRBV7-6, the J gene TRBJ1-1; the D gene is possibly TRBD1 (5 bases). The V gene lost 4 bases and the J gene lost 4 bases, with 13 bases spanning the gap. The CDR3 has 14 amino acids. The germline gives CDR1 SGHVS, CDR2 FNYEAQ. The CDR3 loop reads CASSSGGLPTEAFF. In DNA form, the CDR3 reads TGTGCCAGCAGCTCCGGGGGGTTACCCACTGAAGCTTTCTTT.

The chain carries TRBV6-5 and TRBJ1-5; D is perhaps TRBD1 (5 bases). V lost 6 bases and J 4 bases, leaving 16 bases between the germline ends. CDR3 size: 15 residues. Germline CDR1 and CDR2: MNHEY and SVGAGI. CDR3 bases: TGTGCCAGCAGGGACGACAGAATCCAAAATCAGCCCCAGCATTTT. Translation: CASRDDRIQNQPQHF.

V gene TRBV24-1 combines with J gene TRBJ2-1; the D gene is possibly TRBD2 (6 bases). Germline assignment: CDR1 KGHDR and CDR2 SFDVKD. Trimming removed 0 bases from V and 6 bases from J, with 8 bases in between. This CDR3 has 14 residues. CDR3 sequence reads: CATSDLRRGNEQFF. CDR3 in DNA: TGTGCCACCAGTGATTTGCGGCGGGGCAATGAGCAGTTCTTC.

The rearrangement links TRBV3-1 (or the pseudogene TRBV3-2) to TRBJ2-1; D may be TRBD2 (6 bases). The CDR3 runs to 16 residues. Germline V gives CDR1 LGHDT, CDR2 YNNKEL (reference sequence). V was shortened by 0 bases and J by 4 bases, with 13 bases between the two germline ends. The CDR3 coding sequence is TGTGCCAGCAGCCAAGAGGGTCAGCGGGTGTACAATGAGCAGTTCTTC. It yields the protein CASSQEGQRVYNEQFF.

In its sample, this clone was seen a few times. J is TRBJ2-4 and V is TRBV5-1, with TRBD2 as a possible D gene (6 bases). V was clipped by 1 base and J by 8 bases, with 7 bases between them. This CDR3 has 12 residues. Germline V gene sequence: CDR1 SGHRS, CDR2 YFSETQ. This CDR3 reads CASSLPGDIQYF. CDR3 sequence (DNA): TGCGCCAGCAGCTTGCCGGGGGACATTCAGTACTTC. Full variable domain (missing parts from reference TRBV5-1 and TRBJ2-4): KAGVTQTPRYLIKTRGQQVTLSCSPISGHRSVSWYQQTPGQGLQFLFEYFSETQRNKGNFPGRFSGRQFSNSRSEMNVSTLELGDSALYLCASSLPGDIQYFGAGTRLSVL.

The rearrangement links TRBV5-8 to TRBJ2-1; TRBD2 might be the D (5 bases). The length of the CDR3 is 14 residues. V was cut by 0 bases and J by 11 bases, with 15 bases left in between. Germline values: CDR1 SGHTS, CDR2 YDEGEE. This chain's CDR3 is CASSLDDRGMKQFF. CDR3 DNA: TGTGCCAGCAGCTTGGACGATCGGGGAATGAAGCAGTTCTTC. Full variable domain (missing parts from reference TRBV5-8 and TRBJ2-1): EAGVTQSPTHLIKTRGQQATLRCSPISGHTSVYWYQQALGLGLQFLLWYDEGEERNRGNFPPRFSGRQFPNYSSELNVNALELEDSALYLCASSLDDRGMKQFFGPGTRLTVL.

The rearrangement uses TRBV6-5 and TRBJ1-3; D perhaps matches TRBD1 (5 bases). The V end was cut by 0 bases, the J end by 2 bases, with 11 bases between. The CDR3 totals 16 residues. Germline V CDR1 and CDR2: MNHEY, SVGAGI. The CDR3 DNA sequence: TGTGCCAGCAGTTACTCGAGTACCAGGGCTGGAAACACCATATATTTT. The encoded protein is CASSYSSTRAGNTIYF.

The chain uses TRBV30 and TRBJ2-3, with D maybe TRBD1 (5 bases). The germline V and J ends were trimmed by 0 bases and 2 bases, with 9 bases remaining between them. The CDR3 covers 14 residues. Germline V gene data show CDR1 as GTSNPN and CDR2 as SVGIG (reference sequence). CDR3 protein: CAWSVRQTTDTQYF. CDR3 bases: TGTGCCTGGAGTGTACGACAGACCACAGATACGCAGTATTTT.

The chain links TRBV29-1 to TRBJ1-1, with 7 positions matching TRBD1. Germline CDR1 SQVTM, CDR2 ANQGSEA. The V segment lost 5 bases and the J segment 4 bases; nucleotides outside the gene matches: 4. The CDR3 is 12 residues long. The CDR3 sequence: CSVYRGATEAFF. Written as DNA, the CDR3 is TGCAGCGTTTACAGGGGTGCCACTGAAGCTTTCTTT.

V usage is TRBV30 and J usage is TRBJ2-3, with D tentatively TRBD1 (5 bases). Germline V lookup: CDR1 GTSNPN, CDR2 SVGIG (reference sequence). The ends were cut back, 5 bases at V and 2 bases at J, with 11 bases in the middle. The CDR3 spans 13 residues. CDR3 region: CAWGSGNTDTQYF. CDR3 nucleotides: TGTGCCTGGGGGTCAGGGAACACAGATACGCAGTATTTT. Filled out from reference TRBV30 and TRBJ2-3, the complete variable domain reads SQTIHQWPATLVQPVGSPLSLECTVEGTSNPNLYWYRQAAGRGLQLLFYSVGIGQISSEVPQNLSASRPQDRQFILSSKKLLLSDSGFYLCAWGSGNTDTQYFGPGTRLTVL.

The V gene is TRBV6-6, the J gene TRBJ1-3, with a weak D call TRBD1 (6 bases). The CDR3 length is 16 residues. Germline loops: CDR1 MNHNY, CDR2 SVGAGI (reference sequence). V lost 2 bases and J lost 0, with 11 bases in between. DNA of the CDR3: TGTGCCAGCAGTTACGGCGACAGGAGCTCTGGAAACACCATATATTTT. Translation gives CASSYGDRSSGNTIYF.

V and J are TRBV9 and TRBJ2-5; 8 nucleotides agree with TRBD2. The CDR3 covers 15 residues. CDR1 and CDR2 (germline): SGDLS, YYNGEE. With 0 bases clipped from V and 3 bases from J, the junction kept 4 bases outside the gene matches. Written as DNA, the CDR3 is TGTGCCAGCAGCGTAGCCGGGGGGGCCGAAGAGACCCAGTACTTC. Protein product: CASSVAGGAEETQYF.

The V gene is TRBV5-1, the J gene TRBJ1-5; 8 nucleotides align to TRBD1. Germline V CDR1 and CDR2: SGHRS, YFSETQ. The CDR3 extends over 16 amino acids. V shed 0 bases and J 6 bases; nucleotides not matched to a gene: 8. The CDR3 DNA sequence: TGCGCCAGCAGCTTGGGAGCAGGGGGCAGCGGTCAGCCCCAGCATTTT. Its protein product is CASSLGAGGSGQPQHF. Full variable domain (missing parts from reference TRBV5-1 and TRBJ1-5): KAGVTQTPRYLIKTRGQQVTLSCSPISGHRSVSWYQQTPGQGLQFLFEYFSETQRNKGNFPGRFSGRQFSNSRSEMNVSTLELGDSALYLCASSLGAGGSGQPQHFGDGTRLSIL.

The rearrangement joins TRBV19 to TRBJ1-2; 7 positions match TRBD1. CDR3 length: 14 amino acids. CDR1 is LNHDA and CDR2 is SQIVND in the germline V gene (reference sequence). V gave up 3 bases and J gave up 6 bases; unmatched junction bases: 7. In DNA, the CDR3 is TGTGCCAGTAGTATTAGAAGGGGGCAGGATGGCTACACCTTC. Translated: CASSIRRGQDGYTF.